Included here is one TCR beta chain sequence, with context. Germline assignment: CDR1 LGHDT and CDR2 YNNKEL (reference sequence). The V end was cut by 7 bases, the J end by 1 base, with 19 bases between. The CDR3 has 16 residues. Profiled with immunoSEQ multiplex PCR; TCRdb holds only in-frame clones, not every one. This sample has roughly 97,000 clones, with about 88% found just once. The data are from a study of T cell responses to AZD1222 COVID-19 vaccine. This TCR was recovered from an adult in good health. The chain uses TRBV3-1 (or the pseudogene TRBV3-2) and TRBJ2-5, with D perhaps matching TRBD1 or TRBD2 (6 bases each). This specimen consisted of peripheral blood, obtained on day 0 of AZD1222 vaccination. CDR3 DNA sequence: TGTGCCAGCACCCCCTGGGGGGCTCTGCTCCAAGAGACCCAGTACTTC. As protein: CASTPWGALLQETQYF.